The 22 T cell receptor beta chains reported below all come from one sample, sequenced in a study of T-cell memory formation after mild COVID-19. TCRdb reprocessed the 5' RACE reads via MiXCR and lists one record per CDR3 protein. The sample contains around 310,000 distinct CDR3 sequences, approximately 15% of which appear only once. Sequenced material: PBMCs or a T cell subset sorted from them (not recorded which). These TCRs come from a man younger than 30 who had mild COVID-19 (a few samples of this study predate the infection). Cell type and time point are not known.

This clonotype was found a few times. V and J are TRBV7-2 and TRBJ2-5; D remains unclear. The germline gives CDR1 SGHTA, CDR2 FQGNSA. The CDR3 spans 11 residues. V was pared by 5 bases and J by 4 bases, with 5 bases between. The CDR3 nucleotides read TGTGCCAGCAGCAACCGAGAGACCCAGTACTTC. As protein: CASSNRETQYF.

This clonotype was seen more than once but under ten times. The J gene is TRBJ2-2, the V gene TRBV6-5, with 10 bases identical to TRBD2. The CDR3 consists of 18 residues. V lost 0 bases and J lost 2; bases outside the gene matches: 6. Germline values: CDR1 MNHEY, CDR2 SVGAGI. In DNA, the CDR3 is TGTGCCAGCAGTTACTCCCCTAGCGGGGGCCTTAACACCGGGGAGCTGTTTTTT. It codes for CASSYSPSGGLNTGELFF.

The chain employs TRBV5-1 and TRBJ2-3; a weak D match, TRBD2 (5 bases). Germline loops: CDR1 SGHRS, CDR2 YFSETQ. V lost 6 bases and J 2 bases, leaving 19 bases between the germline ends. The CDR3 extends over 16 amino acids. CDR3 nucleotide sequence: TGCGCCAGCACTCCGTCGCCGGGAACTCACACAGATACGCAGTATTTT. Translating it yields CASTPSPGTHTDTQYF.

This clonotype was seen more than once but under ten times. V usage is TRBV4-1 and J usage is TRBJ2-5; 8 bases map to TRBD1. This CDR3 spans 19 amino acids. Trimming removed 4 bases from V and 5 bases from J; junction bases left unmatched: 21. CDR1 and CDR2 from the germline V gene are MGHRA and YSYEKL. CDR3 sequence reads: CASSPARDRREIMGETQYF. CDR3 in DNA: TGCGCCAGCAGCCCCGCCCGGGACAGGAGGGAGATTATGGGCGAGACCCAGTACTTC.

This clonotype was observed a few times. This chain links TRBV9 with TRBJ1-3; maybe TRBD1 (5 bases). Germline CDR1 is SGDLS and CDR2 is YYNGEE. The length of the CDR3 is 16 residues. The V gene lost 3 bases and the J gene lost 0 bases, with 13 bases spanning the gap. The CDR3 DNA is TGTGCCAGCAGCGGAGCAGGGTACTACTCTGGAAACACCATATATTTT. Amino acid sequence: CASSGAGYYSGNTIYF.

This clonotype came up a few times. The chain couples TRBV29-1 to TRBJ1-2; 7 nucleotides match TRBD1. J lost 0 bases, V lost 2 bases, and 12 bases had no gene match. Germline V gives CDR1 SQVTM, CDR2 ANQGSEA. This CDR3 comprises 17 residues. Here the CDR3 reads CSVEHRDSGFTNYGYTF. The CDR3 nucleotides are TGCAGCGTTGAACACCGGGACAGCGGGTTTACTAACTATGGCTACACCTTC.

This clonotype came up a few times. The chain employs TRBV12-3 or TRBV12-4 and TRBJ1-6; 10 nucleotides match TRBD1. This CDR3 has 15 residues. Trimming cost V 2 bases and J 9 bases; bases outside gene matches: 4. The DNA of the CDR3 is TGTGCCAGCAGTTTACAGGGACAGGGGAGTTCACCCCTCCACTTT. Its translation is CASSLQGQGSSPLHF.

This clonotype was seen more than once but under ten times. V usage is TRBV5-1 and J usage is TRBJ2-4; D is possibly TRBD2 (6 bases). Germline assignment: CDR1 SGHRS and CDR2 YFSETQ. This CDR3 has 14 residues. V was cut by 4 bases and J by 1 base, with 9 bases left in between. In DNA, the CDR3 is TGCGCCAGCAGCCCGAGCGGGGCCAAAAACATTCAGTACTTC. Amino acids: CASSPSGAKNIQYF.

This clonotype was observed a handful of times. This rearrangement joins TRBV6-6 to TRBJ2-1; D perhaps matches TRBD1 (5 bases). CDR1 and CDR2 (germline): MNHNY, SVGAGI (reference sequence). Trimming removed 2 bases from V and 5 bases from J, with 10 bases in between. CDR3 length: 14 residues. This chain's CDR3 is CASSYPLTDNEQFF. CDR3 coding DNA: TGTGCCAGCAGTTACCCGTTGACAGACAATGAGCAGTTCTTC.

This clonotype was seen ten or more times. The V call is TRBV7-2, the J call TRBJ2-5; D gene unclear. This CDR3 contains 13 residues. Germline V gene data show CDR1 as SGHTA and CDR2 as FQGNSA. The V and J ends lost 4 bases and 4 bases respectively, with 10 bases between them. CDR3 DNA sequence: TGTGCCAGCAGCTCGGGTCCAGGAGAGACCCAGTACTTC. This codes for CASSSGPGETQYF.

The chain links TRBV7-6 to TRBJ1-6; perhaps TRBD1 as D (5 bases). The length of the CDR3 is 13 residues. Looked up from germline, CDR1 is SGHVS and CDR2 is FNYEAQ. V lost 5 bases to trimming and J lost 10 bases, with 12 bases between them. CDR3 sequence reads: CASSPPGDSPLHF. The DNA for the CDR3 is TGTGCCAGCAGCCCACCCGGGGACTCACCCCTCCACTTT.

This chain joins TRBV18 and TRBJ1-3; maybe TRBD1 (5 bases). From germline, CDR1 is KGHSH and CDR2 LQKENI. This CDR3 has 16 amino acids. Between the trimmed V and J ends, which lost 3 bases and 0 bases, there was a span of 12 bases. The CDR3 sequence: CASSPAQAFSGNTIYF. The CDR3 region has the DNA TGTGCCAGCTCACCGGCACAGGCCTTCTCTGGAAACACCATATATTTT.

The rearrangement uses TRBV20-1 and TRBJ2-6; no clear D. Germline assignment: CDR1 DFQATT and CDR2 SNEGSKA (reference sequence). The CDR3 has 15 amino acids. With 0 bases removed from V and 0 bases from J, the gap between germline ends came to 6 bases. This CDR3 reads CSARDHISGANVLTF. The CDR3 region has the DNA TGCAGTGCTAGAGATCACATCTCTGGGGCCAACGTCCTGACTTTC.

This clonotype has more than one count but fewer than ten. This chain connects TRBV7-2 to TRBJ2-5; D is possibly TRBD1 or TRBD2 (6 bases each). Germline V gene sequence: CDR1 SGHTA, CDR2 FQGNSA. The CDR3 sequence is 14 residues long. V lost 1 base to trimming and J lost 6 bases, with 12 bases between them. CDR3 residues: CASSLEGGRKTQYF. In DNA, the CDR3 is TGTGCCAGCAGCTTAGAAGGGGGGCGGAAGACCCAGTACTTC.

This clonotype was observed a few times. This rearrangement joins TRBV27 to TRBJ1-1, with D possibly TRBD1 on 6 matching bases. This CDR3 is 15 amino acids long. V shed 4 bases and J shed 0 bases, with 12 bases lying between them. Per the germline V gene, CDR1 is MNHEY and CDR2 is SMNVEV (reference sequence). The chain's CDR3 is CASSSGGQLNTEAFF. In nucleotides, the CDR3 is TGTGCCAGCAGTTCGGGAGGACAGCTGAACACTGAAGCTTTCTTT.

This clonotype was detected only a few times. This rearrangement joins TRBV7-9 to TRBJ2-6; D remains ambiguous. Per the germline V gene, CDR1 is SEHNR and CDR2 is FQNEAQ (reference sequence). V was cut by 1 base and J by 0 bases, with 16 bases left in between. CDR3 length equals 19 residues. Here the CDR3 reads CASSLETVALSSGANVLTF. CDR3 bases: TGTGCCAGCAGCTTAGAAACTGTCGCCTTGAGCTCTGGGGCCAACGTCCTGACTTTC.

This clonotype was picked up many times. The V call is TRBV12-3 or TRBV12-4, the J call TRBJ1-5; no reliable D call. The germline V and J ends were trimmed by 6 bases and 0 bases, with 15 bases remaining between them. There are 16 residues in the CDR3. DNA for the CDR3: TGTGCCAGCAGGGTTGAAGGACCTTATAGCAATCAGCCCCAGCATTTT. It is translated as CASRVEGPYSNQPQHF.

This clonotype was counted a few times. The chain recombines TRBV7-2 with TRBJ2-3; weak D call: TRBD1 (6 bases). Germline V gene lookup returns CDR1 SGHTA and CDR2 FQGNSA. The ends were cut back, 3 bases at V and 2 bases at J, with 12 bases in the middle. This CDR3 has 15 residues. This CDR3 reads CASSLGAPYTDTQYF. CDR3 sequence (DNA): TGTGCCAGCAGCTTGGGGGCCCCTTACACAGATACGCAGTATTTT.

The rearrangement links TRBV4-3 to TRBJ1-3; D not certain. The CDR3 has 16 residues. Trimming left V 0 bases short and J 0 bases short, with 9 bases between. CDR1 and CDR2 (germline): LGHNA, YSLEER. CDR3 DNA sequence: TGCGCCAGCAGCCAAGAGTACACAAGCTCTGGAAACACCATATATTTT. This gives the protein CASSQEYTSSGNTIYF.

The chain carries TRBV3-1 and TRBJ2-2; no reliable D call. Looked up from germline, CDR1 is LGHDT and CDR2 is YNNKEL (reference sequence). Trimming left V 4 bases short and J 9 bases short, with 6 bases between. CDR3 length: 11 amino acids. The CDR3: CASSPRWELFF. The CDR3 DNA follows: TGTGCCAGCAGCCCCCGTTGGGAGCTGTTTTTT. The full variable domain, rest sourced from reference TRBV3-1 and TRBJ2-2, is DTAVSQTPKYLVTQMGNDKSIKCEQNLGHDTMYWYKQDSKKFLKIMFSYNNKELIINETVPNRFSPKSPDKAHLNLHINSLELGDSAVYFCASSPRWELFFGEGSRLTVL.

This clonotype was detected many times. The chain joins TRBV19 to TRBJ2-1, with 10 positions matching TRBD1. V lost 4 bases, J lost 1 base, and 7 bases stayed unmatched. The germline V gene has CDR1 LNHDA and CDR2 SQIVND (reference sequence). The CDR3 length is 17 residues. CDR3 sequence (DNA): TGTGCCAGTAGTAGGACCGGGACAGGGGTTTCCTACAATGAGCAGTTCTTC. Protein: CASSRTGTGVSYNEQFF.

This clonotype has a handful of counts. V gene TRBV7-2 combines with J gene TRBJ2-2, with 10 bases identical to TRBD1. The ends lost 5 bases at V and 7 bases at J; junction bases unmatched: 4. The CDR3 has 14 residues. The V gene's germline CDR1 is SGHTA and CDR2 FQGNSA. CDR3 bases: TGTGCCAGCAGCCCTGGGACAGGGGTCGGGGAGCTGTTTTTT. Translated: CASSPGTGVGELFF.